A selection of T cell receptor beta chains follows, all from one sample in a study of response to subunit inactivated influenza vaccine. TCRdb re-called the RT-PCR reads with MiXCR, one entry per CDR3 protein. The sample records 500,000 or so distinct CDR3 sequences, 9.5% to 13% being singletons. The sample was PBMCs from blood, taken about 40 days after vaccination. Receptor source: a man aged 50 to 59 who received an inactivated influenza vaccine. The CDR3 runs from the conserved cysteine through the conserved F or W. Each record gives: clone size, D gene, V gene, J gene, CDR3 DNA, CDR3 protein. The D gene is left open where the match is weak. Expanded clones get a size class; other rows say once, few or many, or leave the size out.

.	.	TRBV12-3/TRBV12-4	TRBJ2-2	TGTGCCAGCAGTTTTATGGGTACGGGGGAGCTGTTTTTT	CASSFMGTGELFF
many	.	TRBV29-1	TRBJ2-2	TGCAGCGTTGAACCCTTGTCCGGGACAAACACCGGGGAGCTGTTTTTT	CSVEPLSGTNTGELFF
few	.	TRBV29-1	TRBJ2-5	TGCAGCGTTGAAGAGGGGACCCGAGGAGAGACCCAGTACTTC	CSVEEGTRGETQYF
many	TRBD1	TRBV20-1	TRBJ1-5	TGCAGTGCTTCGGAAAACAGGGGATGGAGCAATCAGCCCCAGCATTTT	CSASENRGWSNQPQHF
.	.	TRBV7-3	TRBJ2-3	TGTGCCAGCAGCCGGACTGGAAGTTTGGATACGCAGTATTTT	CASSRTGSLDTQYF
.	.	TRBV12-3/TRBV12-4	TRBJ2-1	TGTGCCAGCAGTTTAGCCACCTCTATAGGTAATGAGCAGTTCTTC	CASSLATSIGNEQFF
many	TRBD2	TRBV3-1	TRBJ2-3	TGTGCCAGCAGCCAAGATGGGGCGGGGACTAGCGGCGATACGCAGTATTTT	CASSQDGAGTSGDTQYF
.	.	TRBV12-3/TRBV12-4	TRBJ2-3	TGTGCCAGCAGCTCGGGTTCCCACGGCGCAGATACGCAGTATTTT	CASSSGSHGADTQYF
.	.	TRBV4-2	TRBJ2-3	TGTGCCAGCAGCCAAGAATGGGCATACACAGATACGCAGTATTTT	CASSQEWAYTDTQYF
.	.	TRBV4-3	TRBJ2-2	TGCGCCAGCAGCCAACAGGGAAGCGGGGAGCTGTTTTTT	CASSQQGSGELFF
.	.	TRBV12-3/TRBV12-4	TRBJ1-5	TGTGCCAGCAGTTTAAGGGCAGATAATCAGCCCCAGCATTTT	CASSLRADNQPQHF
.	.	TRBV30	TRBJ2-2	TGTGCCTGGAGTGTCGATTGGGGGTACACCGGGGAGCTGTTTTTT	CAWSVDWGYTGELFF
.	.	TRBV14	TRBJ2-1	TGTGCCAGCAGCCAAACGGTCGTCAAGCAGTTCTTC	CASSQTVVKQFF
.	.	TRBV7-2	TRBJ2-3	TGTGCCAGCAGCCCACAGCACACAGATACGCAGTATTTT	CASSPQHTDTQYF
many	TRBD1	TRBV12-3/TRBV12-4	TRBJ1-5	TGTGCCAGCAGTCGTAGGGGGCGCGATCAGCCCCAGCATTTT	CASSRRGRDQPQHF
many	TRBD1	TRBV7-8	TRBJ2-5	TGTGCCAGCAGTCCCACAGGGGCCCCGAGGGAGACCCAGTACTTC	CASSPTGAPRETQYF
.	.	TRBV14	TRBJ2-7	TGTGCCAGCAGCTACACTGGAAAAAAGTACTTC	CASSYTGKKYF
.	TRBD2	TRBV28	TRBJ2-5	TGTGCCAGCATGAAGACTAGCGGGAGTACAGAGACCCAGTACTTC	CASMKTSGSTETQYF
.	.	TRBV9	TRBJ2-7	TGTGCCAGCAGCGTAGATCTGGGTGCATCCGAGCAGTACTTC	CASSVDLGASEQYF
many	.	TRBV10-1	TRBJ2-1	TGCGCCAGCAGTGAGTCCGGTCTAGCAAGTCTGAATGAGCAGTTCTTC	CASSESGLASLNEQFF
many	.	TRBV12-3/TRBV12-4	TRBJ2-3	TGTGCCAGCTCCCCTCCCACAGATACGCAGTATTTT	CASSPPTDTQYF
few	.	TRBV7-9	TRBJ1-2	TGTGCCAGCAGCCCAGGACTCACGAACCCTGGGGGCTACACCTTC	CASSPGLTNPGGYTF
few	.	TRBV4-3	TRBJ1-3	TGCGCCAGCAGCCAAGATACCGGGACCGGAGGAAACACCATATATTTT	CASSQDTGTGGNTIYF
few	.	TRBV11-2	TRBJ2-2	TGTGCCAGCAGCTTAGATGGGCGCAACACCGGGGAGCTGTTTTTT	CASSLDGRNTGELFF
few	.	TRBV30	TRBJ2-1	TGTGCCTGGAGTCCCTGGAGCTCCTACAATGAGCAGTTCTTC	CAWSPWSSYNEQFF
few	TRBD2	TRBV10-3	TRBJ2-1	TGTGCCATCAGTGAGTCAGCGGGACTCTACAATGAGCAGTTCTTC	CAISESAGLYNEQFF
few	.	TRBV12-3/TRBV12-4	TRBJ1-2	TGTGCCAGCAGGCGGGGACGGACTGATGGCTACACCTTC	CASRRGRTDGYTF
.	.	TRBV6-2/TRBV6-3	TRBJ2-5	TGTGCCAGCAGTTTACTTCGAACGAAACCGGAGACCCAGTACTTC	CASSLLRTKPETQYF
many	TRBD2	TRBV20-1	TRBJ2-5	TGCAGTGCTATGCGGCTAGCGGGGCAAGAGACCCAGTACTTC	CSAMRLAGQETQYF
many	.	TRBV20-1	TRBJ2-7	TGCAGTGCTAGTGGGGGTTTAGGCTACGAGCAGTACTTC	CSASGGLGYEQYF
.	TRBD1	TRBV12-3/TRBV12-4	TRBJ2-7	TGTGCCAGCAGTCATACCGGGACAGGGTATTACGGGCAGTACTTC	CASSHTGTGYYGQYF
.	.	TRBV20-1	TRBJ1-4	TGCAGTGCTAGAGATTCGGGTGGAGTAGGTGAAAAACTGTTTTTT	CSARDSGGVGEKLFF
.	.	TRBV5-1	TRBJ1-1	TGCGCCAGCAGCTTCACGGTAGGAGTGAACACTGAAGCTTTCTTT	CASSFTVGVNTEAFF
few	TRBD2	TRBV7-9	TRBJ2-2	TGTGCCAGCAGCTTAGTCGGACTAGCGGACACCGGGGAGCTGTTTTTT	CASSLVGLADTGELFF
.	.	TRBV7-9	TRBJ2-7	TGTGCCAGCACCCCTTCGAGCCATAACGAGCAGTACTTC	CASTPSSHNEQYF
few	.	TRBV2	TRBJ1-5	TGTGCCAGCAGTGAAGGGTTCCGGGGAGTCGGCAATCAGCCCCAGCATTTT	CASSEGFRGVGNQPQHF
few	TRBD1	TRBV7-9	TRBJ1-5	TGTGCCAGCAGCTACGGGACAGGGCTCAATCAGCCCCAGCATTTT	CASSYGTGLNQPQHF
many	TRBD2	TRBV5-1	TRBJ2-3	TGCGCCAGCAGCTCGGGACTAGCGGGAGCGTCAGATACGCAGTATTTT	CASSSGLAGASDTQYF
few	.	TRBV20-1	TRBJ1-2	TGCAGTGCCTGGGAGCCTAAAGGCTACACCTTC	CSAWEPKGYTF
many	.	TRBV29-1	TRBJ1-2	TGCAGCGTTGAGGGAGGGGGGACCTATGGCTACACCTTC	CSVEGGGTYGYTF
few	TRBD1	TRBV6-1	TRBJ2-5	TGTGCCAGCAGGCTACTGACCGGGACAGTGGGCGTTGAGACCCAGTACTTC	CASRLLTGTVGVETQYF
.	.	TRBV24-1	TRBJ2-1	TGTGCCACCAGTTTGAGGGACAATGAGCAGTTCTTC	CATSLRDNEQFF
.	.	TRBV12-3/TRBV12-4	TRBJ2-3	TGTGCCAGCACTTACCCCCCAGGGGAGCCGAGATTTAGCACAGATACGCAGTATTTT	CASTYPPGEPRFSTDTQYF
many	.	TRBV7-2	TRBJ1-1	TGTGCCAGCAGCCCAAGGGTCCCTGAAGCTTTCTTT	CASSPRVPEAFF
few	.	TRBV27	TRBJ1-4	TGTGCCAGCAGTTCAAACCTAGACGGGACGAAACTGTTTTTT	CASSSNLDGTKLFF